Below, 8 T cell receptor beta chains from the same sample are listed, as sequenced in a study of blood T cells in healthy people across ages. The use of a sample-barcoded 5' primer and a J-beta primer mix characterized a second PCR of roughly 6 to 11 cycles. A single record per CDR3 protein comes from TCRdb applying MiXCR to the 5' RACE reads. The sample yields 1.8 million or so distinct CDR3 sequences, 39% seen once. Sequenced material: blood. These TCRs come from a human donor in good health.

The genes are TRBV7-9 and TRBJ1-4; possible D gene TRBD1, 5 bases. This CDR3 has 18 amino acids. Germline V gene lookup returns CDR1 SEHNR and CDR2 FQNEAQ (reference sequence). V was cut by 1 base and J by 7 bases, with 22 bases left in between. CDR3 in amino acids: CASSLGPLSQGAGEKLFF. In DNA form, the CDR3 reads TGTGCCAGCAGCTTAGGTCCCCTATCGCAGGGTGCCGGTGAAAAACTGTTTTTT.

The genes are TRBV5-5 and TRBJ2-7; no clear D. Trimming took off 4 bases at V and 0 bases at J, with 17 bases between the two ends. From germline, CDR1 is SGHKS and CDR2 YYEKEE (reference sequence). The CDR3 sequence is 16 residues long. In nucleotides, the CDR3 is TGTGCCAGCAGCCCAACCTTACCAAGATCCTCCTACGAGCAGTACTTC. This gives the protein CASSPTLPRSSYEQYF.

The chain uses TRBV4-3 and TRBJ1-6; D gene unclear. V lost 1 base to trimming and J lost 9 bases, with 13 bases between them. Germline assignment: CDR1 LGHNA and CDR2 YSLEER. CDR3 length: 15 residues. The CDR3 loop reads CASSQGSVHFSPLHF. The DNA for the CDR3 is TGCGCCAGCAGCCAAGGCTCGGTACATTTTTCACCCCTCCACTTT.

The rearrangement joins TRBV5-1 to TRBJ2-5; possibly TRBD1 for D (5 bases). Germline CDR1 and CDR2: SGHRS and YFSETQ. The CDR3 runs to 13 residues. Trimming left V 4 bases short and J 5 bases short, with 12 bases between. The CDR3 DNA reads TGCGCCAGCAGCCGCAGGGTAGAGGAGACCCAGTACTTC. Translated: CASSRRVEETQYF.

This clonotype was found a few times. Sequence at one end of the junction differs from germline and may be a read error. The chain joins TRBV7-6 to TRBJ2-1; D uncertain. Germline V CDR1 and CDR2: SGHVS, FNYEAQ. The CDR3 consists of 13 residues. The chain's CDR3 is CASGLDPINEQFF. DNA for the CDR3: TGTGCCAGCGGCTTGGACCCTATCAATGAGCAGTTCTTC. The full variable domain, its missing parts supplied by reference TRBV7-6 and TRBJ2-1, is GAGVSQSPRYKVTKRGQDVALRCDPISGHVSLYWYRQALGQGPEFLTYFNYEAQQDKSGLPNDRFSAERPEGSISTLTIQRTEQRDSAMYRCASGLDPINEQFFGPGTRLTVL.

As concerns this clonotype: A much larger clone lies a single base off, so this may be a read error. CDR3 amino acids: CASSIRDRGWEETQYF. CDR3 DNA sequence: TGTGCCAGCAGTATTCGGGACCGAGGATGGGAAGAGACCCAGTACTTC. The V call is TRBV12-3 or TRBV12-4, the J call TRBJ2-5; D may correspond to TRBD1 or TRBD2 (5 bases each). The CDR3 is 16 residues long. The V end lost 5 bases, the J end lost 3 bases, and 19 bases lay between the germline ends.

The J gene is TRBJ2-5, the V gene TRBV29-1; possibly TRBD1 for D (5 bases). Trimming took off 4 bases at V and 3 bases at J, with 9 bases between the two ends. This CDR3 comprises 12 residues. The germline CDR1 and CDR2 sequences are SQVTM and ANQGSEA. The CDR3 protein is CSVATVKETQYF. In nucleotides, the CDR3 is TGCAGCGTTGCGACAGTCAAAGAGACCCAGTACTTC. The full variable domain, completed using reference TRBV29-1 and TRBJ2-5, is SAVISQKPSRDICQRGTSLTIQCQVDSQVTMMFWYRQQPGQSLTLIATANQGSEATYESGFVIDKFPISRPNLTFSTLTVSNMSPEDSSIYLCSVATVKETQYFGPGTRLLVL.

This clonotype has a handful of counts. This sequence joins TRBV9 and TRBJ2-2; TRBD2 agrees at 7 bases. This CDR3 is built from 15 residues. CDR1 SGDLS and CDR2 YYNGEE come from the germline V gene. Trimming cost V 4 bases and J 5 bases; bases outside gene matches: 8. The CDR3 sequence: CASSPPGLGTGELFF. The CDR3 DNA reads as TGTGCCAGCAGCCCCCCTGGACTAGGGACCGGGGAGCTGTTTTTT. The entire variable domain, with the rest obtained from reference TRBV9 and TRBJ2-2, is as follows: DSGVTQTPKHLITATGQRVTLRCSPRSGDLSVYWYQQSLDQGLQFLIQYYNGEERAKGNILERFSAQQFPDLHSELNLSSLELGDSALYFCASSPPGLGTGELFFGEGSRLTVL.